This T cell receptor (beta chain) comes out of a study of CD8 T cells in ankylosing spondylitis. TCRdb processed the 5' RACE reads anew with MiXCR; each CDR3 protein has one entry. The sample carries some 800,000 distinct CDR3 sequences, approximately 12% recorded once. Study conclusions and caveats: For ankylosing spondylitis blood, a TCR beta motif of 7 to 9 highly homologous variants appeared characteristic.

The CDR3 loop spans 16 amino acids. Germline loops: CDR1 MNHEY, CDR2 SMNVEV (reference sequence). V trimming: 5 bases; J trimming: 5 bases; junction bases outside the gene matches: 11. This clonotype was detected a few times. The antigen is unknown. The source material was blood, either unsorted or a sorted T cell fraction (not recorded which). The chain joins TRBV27 to TRBJ2-5, with 10 nucleotides matching TRBD1. The receptor was derived from a male donor with ankylosing spondylitis. The CDR3 region is CASSRLGTGAVETQYF. The CDR3 DNA follows: TGTGCCAGCAGTCGCCTGGGGACAGGGGCGGTTGAGACCCAGTACTTC.